This T cell receptor beta chain comes out of a study of cytomegalovirus exposure and HLA in healthy donors. CDR3 length equals 13 residues. V shed 8 bases and J shed 4 bases, with 12 bases lying between them. From germline, CDR1 is MNHNY and CDR2 SVGAGI (reference sequence). TCRdb's table, derived via immunoSEQ multiplex PCR, lists solely in-frame clones and lacks some. The sample has roughly 120,000 clones, about 93% seen once. Material: PBMCs. The genes are TRBV6-6 and TRBJ1-5; D is unresolved. This receptor was obtained from a young woman in good health and CMV-seronegative. In DNA form, the CDR3 reads TGTGCCAGCTTGGAGGTACGAAATCAGCCCCAGCATTTT. Translating it yields CASLEVRNQPQHF.